These 16 T cell receptor beta chains were all obtained from the same sample, sequenced in a study of T cells after yellow fever vaccination (dated by TCRdb to about 2019). In light of the paper, this sample's treatment or condition label describes: live attenuated yellow fever vaccine strain. To prepare the library, 5' RACE was applied. The run used an Illumina HiSeq 2500. In-frame beta chains were kept once TCRdb had trimmed the public reads at Q25 with fastp and called clones with MiXCR. Each CDR3 protein appears once, grouped with its most common genes and DNA. The sample table holds about 550,000 distinct CDR3 sequences, of which 15% to 20% were seen once. Of the sample, approximately 14% is held by the ten largest clones. Specimen: PBMCs, collected 15 days after the yellow fever booster vaccination. The origin of the receptors is a man under 40 who received the YFV17D yellow fever vaccine.

This clonotype appeared a few times. The genes are TRBV5-1 and TRBJ2-1; D remains ambiguous. The CDR3 consists of 15 residues. Looked up from germline, CDR1 is SGHRS and CDR2 is YFSETQ. V was trimmed by 5 bases and J by 4 bases, leaving 16 bases between them. The chain's CDR3 is CASSRDRVRYNEQFF. CDR3 nucleotide sequence: TGCGCCAGCAGTCGTGACCGGGTCAGATACAATGAGCAGTTCTTC.

The J gene is TRBJ2-2, the V gene TRBV12-3 or TRBV12-4; D might be TRBD1 (6 bases). Trimming shortened V by 5 bases and J by 3 bases, and 10 bases separated the two germline ends. The CDR3 spans 14 residues. As DNA, the CDR3 is TGTGCCAGCAGTCCGGGACAATACACCGGGGAGCTGTTTTTT. Its translation is CASSPGQYTGELFF.

This clonotype was detected a few times. The rearrangement joins TRBV5-1 to TRBJ2-3; 9 nucleotides agree with TRBD2. The V and J ends lost 4 bases and 0 bases, in that order; junction bases with no gene match: 6. Looked up from germline, CDR1 is SGHRS and CDR2 is YFSETQ. The CDR3 sequence is 16 residues long. The CDR3 DNA follows: TGCGCCAGCAGCCGAAGACTAGCGGCTAGCACAGATACGCAGTATTTT. Residues: CASSRRLAASTDTQYF. Full variable domain (outside the CDR3, taken from reference TRBV5-1 and TRBJ2-3): KAGVTQTPRYLIKTRGQQVTLSCSPISGHRSVSWYQQTPGQGLQFLFEYFSETQRNKGNFPGRFSGRQFSNSRSEMNVSTLELGDSALYLCASSRRLAASTDTQYFGPGTRLTVL.

This clonotype appeared a few times. The chain uses TRBV5-1 and TRBJ2-3, with D possibly matching TRBD2 (5 bases). This CDR3 comprises 16 residues. V was cut by 4 bases and J by 0 bases, with 15 bases left in between. Germline-derived CDR1 and CDR2 are SGHRS and YFSETQ. The CDR3 is CASSTALASSTDTQYF. CDR3 coding DNA: TGCGCCAGCAGCACGGCCCTAGCATCTAGCACAGATACGCAGTATTTT.

In this sample, this clonotype turned up a few times. V and J are TRBV20-1 and TRBJ2-1; the D gene is possibly TRBD2 (7 bases). The CDR3 runs 16 residues. Germline loops: CDR1 DFQATT, CDR2 SNEGSKA (reference sequence). V was pared by 0 bases and J by 4 bases, with 16 bases between. Here the CDR3 DNA reads TGCAGTGCTAGAGAAGTGGGCGGGGGCCTATACAATGAGCAGTTCTTC. Residues: CSAREVGGGLYNEQFF.

The chain combines TRBV12-3 or TRBV12-4 with TRBJ1-6; D possibly corresponds to TRBD1 (6 bases). Between the trimmed V and J ends, which lost 3 bases and 10 bases, there was a span of 13 bases. There are 14 residues in the CDR3. CDR3 in amino acids: CASSLGARGSPLHF. The DNA of the CDR3 is TGTGCCAGCAGTTTGGGGGCAAGAGGGTCACCCCTCCACTTT.

This chain connects TRBV12-3 or TRBV12-4 to TRBJ2-2; D remains unclear. Trimming removed 6 bases at V and 8 bases at J, with 7 bases between. The CDR3 is 11 amino acids. CDR3 nucleotides: TGTGCCAGCAGAGATCCAGGGGAGCTGTTTTTT. This encodes CASRDPGELFF.

The chain links TRBV5-8 to TRBJ2-5; D possibly corresponds to TRBD2 (5 bases). Germline assignment: CDR1 SGHTS and CDR2 YDEGEE. The CDR3 is 14 amino acids. Trimming stripped 2 bases from V and 1 base from J, with 9 bases between. The CDR3 spells CASSFSAVQETQYF. DNA for the CDR3: TGTGCCAGCAGCTTCTCAGCGGTCCAAGAGACCCAGTACTTC.

This chain links TRBV24-1 with TRBJ2-1; D is possibly TRBD1 (5 bases). CDR1 and CDR2 (germline): KGHDR, SFDVKD. With 5 bases removed from V and 1 base from J, the gap between germline ends came to 11 bases. The CDR3 runs 15 residues. The CDR3: CATSAPDRSYNEQFF. As DNA, the CDR3 is TGTGCCACCAGTGCTCCTGACAGATCCTACAATGAGCAGTTCTTC.

A few counts support this clonotype. The V gene is TRBV11-1, the J gene TRBJ2-1; TRBD2 aligns across 8 bases. The V gene's germline CDR1 is SGHAT and CDR2 FQDESV (reference sequence). The CDR3 extends over 18 amino acids. Germline trimming cut 8 bases from V and 9 bases from J; bases unmatched to any gene: 24. This chain's CDR3 is CASGMLIGTRRFGGEQFF. In DNA form, the CDR3 reads TGTGCCAGCGGCATGCTCATCGGGACTAGAAGGTTCGGGGGTGAGCAGTTCTTC.

The genes are TRBV7-2 and TRBJ2-3; possible D gene TRBD2, 6 bases. The CDR3 length is 16 residues. Germline V gene sequence: CDR1 SGHTA, CDR2 FQGNSA. V shed 5 bases and J shed 3 bases, with 18 bases lying between them. CDR3 residues: CASSPNLGAGTDTQYF. The CDR3 DNA is TGTGCCAGCAGCCCCAATCTCGGGGCGGGGACAGATACGCAGTATTTT.

This chain joins TRBV9 and TRBJ2-7, with TRBD1 identical over 8 bases. Germline values: CDR1 SGDLS, CDR2 YYNGEE. The CDR3 consists of 15 residues. V was pared by 0 bases and J by 2 bases, with 4 bases of the junction left unmatched. The CDR3 DNA is TGTGCCAGCAGCGTAGACGGACAGGGCACCTACGAGCAGTACTTC. Translation gives CASSVDGQGTYEQYF.

The V and J genes are TRBV7-9 and TRBJ2-5; 9 positions match TRBD2. The CDR3 runs to 13 residues. Germline V gene sequence: CDR1 SEHNR, CDR2 FQNEAQ (reference sequence). With 3 bases clipped from V and 8 bases from J, the junction kept 4 bases outside the gene matches. The CDR3 loop is CASSLTSGYTQYF. The DNA for the CDR3 is TGTGCCAGCAGCTTGACTAGCGGTTATACCCAGTACTTC. Full variable domain (missing parts from reference TRBV7-9 and TRBJ2-5): DTGVSQNPRHKITKRGQNVTFRCDPISEHNRLYWYRQTLGQGPEFLTYFQNEAQLEKSRLLSDRFSAERPKGSFSTLEIQRTEQGDSAMYLCASSLTSGYTQYFGPGTRLLVL.

The chain joins TRBV24-1 to TRBJ1-2; 10 bases are shared with TRBD1. Trimming removed 3 bases from V and 4 bases from J; junction bases left unmatched: 4. CDR3 length: 15 residues. Looked up from germline, CDR1 is KGHDR and CDR2 is SFDVKD. The CDR3 nucleotides read TGTGCCACCAGTGATCCGACAGGGGGCTCCTATGGCTACACCTTC. Protein product: CATSDPTGGSYGYTF.

In its sample, this clonotype was seen many times. This chain connects TRBV25-1 to TRBJ2-7; TRBD1 is a possible D gene (7 bases). CDR1 and CDR2 (germline): MGHDK, SYGVNS. The CDR3 totals 13 residues. The V gene lost 2 bases and the J gene lost 4 bases, with 9 bases spanning the gap. Here the CDR3 reads CASSEQGGYEQYF. CDR3 bases: TGTGCCAGCAGTGAACAGGGGGGATACGAGCAGTACTTC.

This clonotype was recorded many times. The V and J genes are TRBV12-3 or TRBV12-4 and TRBJ2-5, with 8 bases matching TRBD1. V shed 4 bases and J 1 base; nucleotides not matched to a gene: 2. The CDR3 is made up of 14 amino acids. Here the CDR3 reads CASSSTGAQETQYF. The CDR3 DNA is TGTGCCAGCAGTTCGACAGGGGCCCAAGAGACCCAGTACTTC.